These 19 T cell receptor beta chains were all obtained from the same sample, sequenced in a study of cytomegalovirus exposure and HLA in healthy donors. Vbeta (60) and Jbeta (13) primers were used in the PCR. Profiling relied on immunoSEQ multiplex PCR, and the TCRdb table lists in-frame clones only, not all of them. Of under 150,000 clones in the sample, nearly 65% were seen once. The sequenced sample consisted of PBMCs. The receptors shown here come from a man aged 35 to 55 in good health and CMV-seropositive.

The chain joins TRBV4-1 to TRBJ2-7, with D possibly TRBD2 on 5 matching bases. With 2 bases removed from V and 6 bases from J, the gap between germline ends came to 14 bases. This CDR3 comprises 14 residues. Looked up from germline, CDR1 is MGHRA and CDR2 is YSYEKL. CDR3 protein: CASSQSRNAGEQYF. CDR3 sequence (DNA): TGCGCCAGCAGCCAATCCCGCAACGCGGGCGAGCAGTACTTC.

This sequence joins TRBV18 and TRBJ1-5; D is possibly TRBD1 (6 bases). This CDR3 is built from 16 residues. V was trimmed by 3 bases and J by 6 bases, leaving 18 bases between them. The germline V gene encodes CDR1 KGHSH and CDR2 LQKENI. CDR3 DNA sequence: TGTGCCAGCTCACCCCAACGGGGGGAAGGGGGTCAGCCCCAGCATTTT. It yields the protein CASSPQRGEGGQPQHF.

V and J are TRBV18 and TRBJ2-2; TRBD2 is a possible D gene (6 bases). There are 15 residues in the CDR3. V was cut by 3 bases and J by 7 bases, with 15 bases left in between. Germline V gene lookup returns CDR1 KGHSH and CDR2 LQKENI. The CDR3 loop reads CASSPRERVGGELFF. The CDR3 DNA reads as TGTGCCAGCTCACCCCGGGAGAGGGTCGGCGGGGAGCTGTTTTTT.

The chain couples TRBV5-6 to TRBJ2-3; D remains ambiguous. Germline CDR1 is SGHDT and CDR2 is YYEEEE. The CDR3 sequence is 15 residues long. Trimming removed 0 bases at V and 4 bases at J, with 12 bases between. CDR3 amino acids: CASSLAQLPPDTQYF. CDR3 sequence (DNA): TGTGCCAGCAGCTTGGCCCAGTTACCCCCAGATACGCAGTATTTT.

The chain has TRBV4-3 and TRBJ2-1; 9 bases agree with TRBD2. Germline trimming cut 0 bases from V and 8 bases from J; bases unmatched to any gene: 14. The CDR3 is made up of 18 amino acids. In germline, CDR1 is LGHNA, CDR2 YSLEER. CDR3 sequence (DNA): TGCGCCAGCAGCCAAGATTTGGTAGCGGGAGATGGGCGCGATGAGCAGTTCTTC. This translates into CASSQDLVAGDGRDEQFF.

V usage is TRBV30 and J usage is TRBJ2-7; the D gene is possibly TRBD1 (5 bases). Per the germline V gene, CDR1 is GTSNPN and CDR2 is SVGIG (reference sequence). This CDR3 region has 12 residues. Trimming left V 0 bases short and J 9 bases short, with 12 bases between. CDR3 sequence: CAWSVGATRQYF. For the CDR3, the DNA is TGTGCCTGGAGTGTAGGGGCTACGAGGCAGTACTTC.

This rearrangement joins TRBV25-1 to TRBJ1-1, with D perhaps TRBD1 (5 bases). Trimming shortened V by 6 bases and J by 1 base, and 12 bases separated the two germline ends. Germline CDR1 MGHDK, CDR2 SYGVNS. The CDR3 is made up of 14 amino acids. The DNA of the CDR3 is TGTGCCAGCAGCGTCTTGGGGGGGAACACTGAAGCTTTCTTT. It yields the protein CASSVLGGNTEAFF.

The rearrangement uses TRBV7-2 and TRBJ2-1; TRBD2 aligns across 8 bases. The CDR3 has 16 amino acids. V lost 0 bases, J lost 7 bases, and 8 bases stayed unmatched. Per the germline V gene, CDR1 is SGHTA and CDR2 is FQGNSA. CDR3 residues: CASSLAPAGAGNEQFF. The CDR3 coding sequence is TGTGCCAGCAGCTTAGCCCCAGCGGGAGCGGGGAATGAGCAGTTCTTC.

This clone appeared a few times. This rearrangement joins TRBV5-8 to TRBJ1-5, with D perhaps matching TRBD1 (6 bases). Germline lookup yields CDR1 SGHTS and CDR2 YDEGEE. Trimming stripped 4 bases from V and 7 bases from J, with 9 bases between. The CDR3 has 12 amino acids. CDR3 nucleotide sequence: TGTGCCAGCAGCCCGACAGGACAGCCCCAGCATTTT. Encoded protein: CASSPTGQPQHF.

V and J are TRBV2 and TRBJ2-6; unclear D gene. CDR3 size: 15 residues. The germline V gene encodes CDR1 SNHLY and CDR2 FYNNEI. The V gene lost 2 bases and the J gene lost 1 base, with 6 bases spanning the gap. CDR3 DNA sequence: TGTGCCAGCAGTGAATCCTTGTCTGGGGCCAACGTCCTGACTTTC. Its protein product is CASSESLSGANVLTF.

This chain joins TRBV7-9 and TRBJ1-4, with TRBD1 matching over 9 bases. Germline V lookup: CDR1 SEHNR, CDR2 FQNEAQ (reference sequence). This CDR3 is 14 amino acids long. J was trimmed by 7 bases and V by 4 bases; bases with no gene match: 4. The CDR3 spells CASSSQGAREKLFF. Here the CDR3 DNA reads TGTGCCAGCAGCTCACAGGGGGCTCGTGAAAAACTGTTTTTT.

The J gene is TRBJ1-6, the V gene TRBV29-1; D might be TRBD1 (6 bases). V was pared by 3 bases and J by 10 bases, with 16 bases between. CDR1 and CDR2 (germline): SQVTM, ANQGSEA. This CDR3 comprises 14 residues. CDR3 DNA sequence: TGCAGCGTTGAGTTTGCGGGGGGCGGATCACCCCTCCACTTT. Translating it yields CSVEFAGGGSPLHF.

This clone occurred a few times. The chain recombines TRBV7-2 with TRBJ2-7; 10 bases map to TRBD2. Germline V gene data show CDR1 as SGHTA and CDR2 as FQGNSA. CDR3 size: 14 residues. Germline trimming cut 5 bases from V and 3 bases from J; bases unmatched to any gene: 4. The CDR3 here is CASSAGLADYEQYF. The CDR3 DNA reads TGTGCCAGCAGCGCCGGACTAGCGGACTACGAGCAGTACTTC.

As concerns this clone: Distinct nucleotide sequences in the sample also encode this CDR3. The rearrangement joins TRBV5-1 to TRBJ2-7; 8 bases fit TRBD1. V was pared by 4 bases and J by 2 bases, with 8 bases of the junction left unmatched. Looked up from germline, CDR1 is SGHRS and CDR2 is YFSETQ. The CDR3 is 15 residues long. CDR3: CASSLLPDRAYEQYF. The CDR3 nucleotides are TGCGCCAGCAGCCTGCTTCCGGACAGGGCCTACGAGCAGTACTTC.

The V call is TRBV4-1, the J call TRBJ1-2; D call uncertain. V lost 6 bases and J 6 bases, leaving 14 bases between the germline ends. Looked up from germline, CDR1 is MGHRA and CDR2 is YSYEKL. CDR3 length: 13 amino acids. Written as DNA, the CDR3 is TGCGCCAGCAGTCACGAGAACCTCGATGGCTACACCTTC. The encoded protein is CASSHENLDGYTF.

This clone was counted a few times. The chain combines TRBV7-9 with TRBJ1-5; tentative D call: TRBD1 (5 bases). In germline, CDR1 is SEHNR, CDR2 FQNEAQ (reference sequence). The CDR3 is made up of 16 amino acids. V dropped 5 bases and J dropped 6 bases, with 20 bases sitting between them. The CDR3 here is CASSPPGGERGQPQHF. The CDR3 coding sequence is TGTGCCAGCAGCCCCCCGGGGGGAGAGAGGGGTCAGCCCCAGCATTTT.

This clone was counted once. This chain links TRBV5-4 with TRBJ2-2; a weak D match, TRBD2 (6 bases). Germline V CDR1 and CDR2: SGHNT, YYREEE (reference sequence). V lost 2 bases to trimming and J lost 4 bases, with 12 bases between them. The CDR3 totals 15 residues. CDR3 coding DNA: TGTGCCAGCAGCTTATGGAGGGTGTCCACCGGGGAGCTGTTTTTT. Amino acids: CASSLWRVSTGELFF.

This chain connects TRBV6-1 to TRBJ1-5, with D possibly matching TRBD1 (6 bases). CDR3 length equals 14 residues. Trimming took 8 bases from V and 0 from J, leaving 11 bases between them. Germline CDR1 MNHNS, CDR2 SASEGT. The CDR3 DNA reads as TGTGCCAGCCAAACAGGGATTAGCAATCAGCCCCAGCATTTT. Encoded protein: CASQTGISNQPQHF.

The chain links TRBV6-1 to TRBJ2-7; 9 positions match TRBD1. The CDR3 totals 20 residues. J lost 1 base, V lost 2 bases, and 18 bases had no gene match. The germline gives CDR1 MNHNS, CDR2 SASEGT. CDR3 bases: TGTGCCAGCAGTGAATGGTTCATCGGACAGGGGCCGGAAAGATCCTACGAGCAGTACTTC. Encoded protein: CASSEWFIGQGPERSYEQYF.